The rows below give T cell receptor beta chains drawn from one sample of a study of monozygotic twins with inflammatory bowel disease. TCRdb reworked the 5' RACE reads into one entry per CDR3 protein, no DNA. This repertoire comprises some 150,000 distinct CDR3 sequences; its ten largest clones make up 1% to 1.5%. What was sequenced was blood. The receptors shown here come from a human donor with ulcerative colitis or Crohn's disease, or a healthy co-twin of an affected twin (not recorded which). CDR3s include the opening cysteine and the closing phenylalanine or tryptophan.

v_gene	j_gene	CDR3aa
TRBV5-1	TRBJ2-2	CASSFPQGNAGELFF
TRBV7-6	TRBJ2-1	CASSTRQATYNEQFF
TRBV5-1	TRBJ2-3	CASRPGREAGGTDTQYF
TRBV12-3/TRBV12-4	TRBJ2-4	CASSDTQALAKNIQYF
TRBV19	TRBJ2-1	CASSTLAGVLGEQFF
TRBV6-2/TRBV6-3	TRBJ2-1	CASSYPLAGGHYNEQFF
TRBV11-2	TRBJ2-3	CASSLAGSVTDTQYF
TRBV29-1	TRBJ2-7	CSAAGQGAWEQYF
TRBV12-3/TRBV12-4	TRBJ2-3	CASTLLAGGEIDTQYF
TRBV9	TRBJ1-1	CASSEGNTEAFF
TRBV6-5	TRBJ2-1	CASRLQGEGEQFF
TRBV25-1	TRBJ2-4	CATSPGENIQYF
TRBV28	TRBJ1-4	CASSLPSGQGEKLFF
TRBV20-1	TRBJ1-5	CSASSGNQPQHF
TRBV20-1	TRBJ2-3	CSARGLEADTQYF
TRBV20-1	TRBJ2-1	CSASPPTGVHNEQFF
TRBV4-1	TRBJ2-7	CASSHGTSGRFFYEQYF
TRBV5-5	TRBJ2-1	CASSLEPGTANNEQFF
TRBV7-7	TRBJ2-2	CASTTLDANTGELFF
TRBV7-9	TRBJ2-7	CASSASGSKYEQYF
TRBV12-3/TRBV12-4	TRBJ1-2	CASSPPGPNGYTF
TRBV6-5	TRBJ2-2	CASSYSVANTGELFF
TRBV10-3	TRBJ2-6	CAISAGQAANVLTF
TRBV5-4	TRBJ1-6	CASSSGGDNSPLHF
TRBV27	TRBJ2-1	CASGREGRHNYNEQFF
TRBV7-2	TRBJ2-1	CASSPVSLRKEQFF
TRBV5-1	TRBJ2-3	CASSPRDLYDTQYF
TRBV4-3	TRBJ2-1	CASSQRETTRNEQFF
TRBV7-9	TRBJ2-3	CASSEPRTGGTDTQYF
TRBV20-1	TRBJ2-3	CNRREDGADTQYF
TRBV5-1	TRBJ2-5	CASSSGLPGETQYF
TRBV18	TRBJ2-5	CASSPSQIQQETQYF
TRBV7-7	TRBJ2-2	CASSSEKIRSNTGELFF
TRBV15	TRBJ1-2	CATSRVEQTNYGYTF
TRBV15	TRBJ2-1	CATSRDLVTSGRNEQFF
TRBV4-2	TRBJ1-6	CASQPGQGVSTRYNSPLHF
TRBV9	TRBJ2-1	CASSGSSGRGNEQFF
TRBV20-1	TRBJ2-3	CSARETSGDFGDTQYF
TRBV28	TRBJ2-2	CASGRKSTGELFF
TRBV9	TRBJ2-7	CASSVEAGALSYEQYF
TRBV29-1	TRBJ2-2	CSVVDAGGPPWAGELFF
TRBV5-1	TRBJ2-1	CASSFPVMGGPGNEQFF
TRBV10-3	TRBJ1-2	CAIRARSRDYGYTF
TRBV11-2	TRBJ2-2	CASSLVGVGLAGDLAGELFF
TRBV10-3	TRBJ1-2	CAISELGVSYGYTF
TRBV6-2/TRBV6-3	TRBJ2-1	CASSFAGASYYNEQFF
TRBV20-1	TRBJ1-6	CSASGDRVNLNF
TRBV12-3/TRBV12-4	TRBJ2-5	CASSLVAGGSQTQYF
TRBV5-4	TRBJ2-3	CASSLAGLAGEDTQYF
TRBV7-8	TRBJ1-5	CASSLLGGRGNQPQHF
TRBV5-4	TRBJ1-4	CASSLQGGNEKLFF
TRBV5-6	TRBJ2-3	CASSFGTGGTDTQYF
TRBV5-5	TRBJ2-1	CASSSATGGFVFNEQFF
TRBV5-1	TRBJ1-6	CASTTDLYNSPLHF
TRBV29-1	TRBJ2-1	CSASPSVDEQFF
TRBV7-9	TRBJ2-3	CASSLDGSSPDTQYF
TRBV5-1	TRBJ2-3	CASNSEKLESTDTQYF
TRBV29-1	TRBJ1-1	CSVRLTDTEAFF